The entry below gives a single T cell receptor (beta chain) sequence along with its context. The sample is drawn from a study of blood T cell repertoires in COVID-19. Repertoires were generated with immunoSEQ multiplex PCR, while TCRdb's copy carries only in-frame clones and drops some. The sample holds about 26,000 clones; roughly nine tenths are singletons and the top ten take approximately 7.6%. The CDR3 is made up of 14 amino acids. CDR1 and CDR2 (germline): WNHNN, SYGVQD (reference sequence). The ends lost 6 bases at V and 8 bases at J; junction bases unmatched: 4. This sequence originates from a human donor in a cohort sampled during active COVID-19. The chain has TRBV10-1 and TRBJ2-1; TRBD2 aligns across 13 bases. The sequenced material came from peripheral blood. CDR3 protein: CASSRTSGSHEQFF. Here the CDR3 DNA reads TGCGCCAGCAGCCGGACTAGCGGGAGCCATGAGCAGTTCTTC.